This T cell receptor beta chain is drawn from a study of shared clonotypes between healthy human individuals. Study-wide background: The study drew on two women and a few men aged 18 to 49 as donors.

Donors, without exception, were Caucasian adults residing in Nashville, Tennessee. Broader study findings: Sampling used blood alone; tissue repertoires probably differ.

Several immunoSEQ plates held equal portions of the genomic DNA taken from each subset. The assay was immunoSEQ multiplex PCR, and TCRdb's table has in-frame clones only and misses some. The data contain about half a million clones, around 73% of them singletons. Worth noting for this clone: The antigen is unknown.

The CDR3 has 14 residues. With 5 bases removed from V and 0 bases from J, the gap between germline ends came to 11 bases. From germline, CDR1 is LNHDA and CDR2 SQIVND (reference sequence). The clonotype originates from a woman between 35 and 50 years old in good health. Some clones in this sample may be carry-over from other donors' samples. The sequenced sample consisted of PBMCs. The chain has TRBV19 and TRBJ2-7; no clear D gene. The CDR3 DNA reads TGTGCCAGTAGTTCCGAGACCAACTCCTACGAGCAGTACTTC. Residues: CASSSETNSYEQYF.